This is a list of T cell receptor beta chains from one sample in a study of T cell clonotyping in hematopoietic cell transplantation. Only in-frame clones appear in the TCRdb table, and some are missing; sequencing was by immunoSEQ multiplex PCR. This repertoire shows 9,500 to 15,000 clones, roughly 89% found once; its top ten account for 3.5% to 4%. Material for sequencing was peripheral blood mononuclear cells. The receptors originated from a human donor who either received an allogeneic hematopoietic cell transplant for a myeloid malignancy or was a related donor (not recorded which). Some clones in this sample may be carry-over from other donors' samples. Each CDR3 is given with its conserved first and last residue. The order of the fields is clone size, V gene, J gene, CDR3 protein. A clone size is listed for some rows: how often the clone was seen (once, few, many), or a class if it is expanded.

>.|TRBV7-2|TRBJ1-3
CASSLVGKSGNTIYF
>.|TRBV7-2|TRBJ1-4
CASSRGTGKKLFF
>.|TRBV10-3|TRBJ2-2
CAISEMGQGRVGELFF
>.|TRBV19|TRBJ2-3
CASATSGYTDTQYF
>once|TRBV7-9|TRBJ2-2
CASSFGTGRNTGELFF
>.|TRBV5-6|TRBJ1-1
CASSYGTPYTEAFF
>.|TRBV27|TRBJ1-2
CASSKEALFPIGYTF
>.|TRBV6-5|TRBJ1-1
CASSYSQGGGDTEAFF
>.|TRBV4-3|TRBJ2-7
CASSLNLPGQGSYEQYF
>.|TRBV6-1|TRBJ2-5
CASSVGLVQETQYF
>.|TRBV19|TRBJ1-1
CASSVQGGGMNTEAFF
>.|TRBV7-2|TRBJ1-1
CASSQDRGVAFF
>few|TRBV7-3|TRBJ2-3
CASSWTGGSPDTQYF
>.|TRBV30|TRBJ1-1
CAWRQITGITEAFF
>.|TRBV30|TRBJ2-2
CAWRVTVNGELFF
>.|TRBV19|TRBJ1-2
CASSIPRDRISYTF
>.|TRBV6-6|TRBJ1-4
CASSPFINEKLFF
>.|TRBV11-2|TRBJ2-7
CASSLERRGPYEQYF
>.|TRBV6-4|TRBJ2-1
CASSTLAGLSPGQEQFF
>.|TRBV5-1|TRBJ1-2
CASSLAESNYGYTF
>.|TRBV7-8|TRBJ2-5
CASSPKRDSWGTQYF
>.|TRBV5-1|TRBJ2-5
CASSRDRQETQYF
>.|TRBV7-9|TRBJ1-2
CASSSTSNRGEGYTF
>.|TRBV6-1|TRBJ1-5
CASSESGWGGQPQHF
>.|TRBV19|TRBJ1-5
CASTMTGGQPQHF
>.|TRBV6-1|TRBJ2-7
CASSETKGYF